Each of the 28 T cell receptor beta chains below was sequenced from the same sample in a study of shared clonotypes between healthy human individuals. Terminally differentiated effector memory CD45RA+ cells were left out of the naive CD8 fraction, which was CD45RO-negative and positively selected for CCR7. Generated by immunoSEQ multiplex PCR, the TCRdb table keeps only in-frame clones and is missing some. The data contain some 600,000 clones, roughly 96% of them seen just once; the ten biggest clones take up roughly 0.1%. The specimen was naive CD8+ T cells sorted from blood. The source of these receptors is a woman in her 30s in good health.

This chain connects TRBV19 to TRBJ1-1; D is ambiguous. The CDR3 loop spans 19 amino acids. From germline, CDR1 is LNHDA and CDR2 SQIVND (reference sequence). V lost 7 bases and J lost 4, with 31 bases in between. In nucleotides, the CDR3 is TGTGCCAGTACCACTAGAACGGACGAAGCTGGAGGGCCCTCCACTGAAGCTTTCTTT. Its protein product is CASTTRTDEAGGPSTEAFF.

The chain joins TRBV5-6 to TRBJ1-3; D gene unclear. This CDR3 contains 18 residues. Germline V lookup: CDR1 SGHDT, CDR2 YYEEEE. V lost 0 bases, J lost 0 bases, and 16 bases lay in between. The CDR3 DNA reads TGTGCCAGCAGCTTGGCCGTGGTGGGATTAGCCTCTGGAAACACCATATATTTT. Translated, it gives CASSLAVVGLASGNTIYF.

This clone was seen only once. V and J are TRBV29-1 and TRBJ2-1; D is uncertain. The CDR3 runs 14 residues. CDR1 SQVTM and CDR2 ANQGSEA come from the germline V gene. V lost 6 bases to trimming and J lost 0 bases, with 12 bases between them. CDR3 protein: CSVVLGSSYNEQFF. For the CDR3, the DNA is TGCAGCGTAGTGCTCGGTAGCTCCTACAATGAGCAGTTCTTC.

The chain couples TRBV2 to TRBJ1-1, with 10 bases lining up with TRBD1. CDR1 and CDR2 (germline): SNHLY, FYNNEI. This CDR3 is 15 amino acids long. The V gene end was trimmed by 6 bases and the J gene end by 0 bases; junction bases not matched to a gene: 4. The CDR3 reads CASSPGQGMNTEAFF. The CDR3 bases are TGTGCCAGCAGCCCGGGACAGGGGATGAACACTGAAGCTTTCTTT.

The chain uses TRBV27 and TRBJ2-1; 10 bases align to TRBD1. CDR1 and CDR2 (germline): MNHEY, SMNVEV (reference sequence). The CDR3 is 15 amino acids. V lost 3 bases and J lost 5; bases outside the gene matches: 4. CDR3 region: CASSLLGQGNNEQFF. CDR3 DNA: TGTGCCAGCAGTTTGCTGGGACAGGGGAACAATGAGCAGTTCTTC.

The V gene is TRBV5-4, the J gene TRBJ2-2; D tentatively reads TRBD1 or TRBD2 (5 bases each). The V gene's germline CDR1 is SGHNT and CDR2 YYREEE (reference sequence). Between the trimmed V and J ends, which lost 4 bases and 1 base, there was a span of 5 bases. The CDR3 extends over 13 amino acids. The CDR3 region has the DNA TGTGCCAGCAGCGGGGGGAACACCGGGGAGCTGTTTTTT. Residues: CASSGGNTGELFF.

Note on this clone: Other DNA variants within this sample encode the same CDR3. The gene calls are TRBV14 and TRBJ2-1; perhaps TRBD2 as D (6 bases). V lost 4 bases and J 9 bases, leaving 13 bases between the germline ends. The CDR3 consists of 13 residues. The V gene's germline CDR1 is SGHDN and CDR2 FVKESK. The CDR3 protein is CASSLGWGVEQFF. CDR3 bases: TGTGCCAGCAGCCTAGGATGGGGGGTTGAGCAGTTCTTC. Drawing the rest from reference TRBV14 and TRBJ2-1, the complete variable domain is EAGVTQFPSHSVIEKGQTVTLRCDPISGHDNLYWYRRVMGKEIKFLLHFVKESKQDESGMPNNRFLAERTGGTYSTLKVQPAELEDSGVYFCASSLGWGVEQFFGPGTRLTVL.

The chain is built from TRBV4-1 and TRBJ2-7; 12 positions match TRBD2. This CDR3 is built from 15 residues. CDR1 and CDR2 from the germline V gene are MGHRA and YSYEKL. V shed 5 bases and J 0 bases; nucleotides not matched to a gene: 2. The CDR3 bases are TGCGCCAGCAGCGCGACTAGCGGGAGCTCCTACGAGCAGTACTTC. Its protein product is CASSATSGSSYEQYF.

V usage is TRBV7-9 and J usage is TRBJ2-1, with 9 bases matching TRBD1. The CDR3 consists of 16 residues. Trimming took 5 bases from V and 10 from J; bases not matched to a gene: 15. Per the germline V gene, CDR1 is SEHNR and CDR2 is FQNEAQ (reference sequence). Here the CDR3 reads CASSPPPGTGLEEQFF. The DNA of the CDR3 is TGTGCCAGCAGCCCTCCCCCCGGGACAGGGTTGGAGGAGCAGTTCTTC.

The J gene is TRBJ2-7, the V gene TRBV27; TRBD2 aligns across 9 bases. The CDR3 length is 16 residues. Germline CDR1 and CDR2: MNHEY and SMNVEV (reference sequence). V trimming: 4 bases; J trimming: 4 bases; junction bases outside the gene matches: 11. CDR3 in amino acids: CASSSAPGTSLYEQYF. CDR3 nucleotides: TGTGCCAGCAGTTCGGCCCCCGGGACTAGCTTATACGAGCAGTACTTC.

CDR3 residues: CASRAGLAPNYEQYF. CDR3 nucleotides: TGTGCCAGCAGAGCAGGACTAGCACCGAACTACGAGCAGTACTTC. The rearrangement uses TRBV11-1 and TRBJ2-7, with 8 bases aligning to TRBD2. V lost 6 bases, J lost 3 bases, and 10 bases stayed unmatched. Per the germline V gene, CDR1 is SGHAT and CDR2 is FQDESV (reference sequence). The CDR3 runs to 15 residues.

The chain employs TRBV28 and TRBJ2-7; D might be TRBD2 (6 bases). The CDR3 sequence is 13 residues long. V lost 7 bases, J lost 1 base, and 11 bases lay in between. CDR1 is MDHEN and CDR2 is SYDVKM in the germline V gene. The CDR3 bases are TGTGCCAGCAACCGTGCGGGGTCCTACGAGCAGTACTTC. Translated: CASNRAGSYEQYF. The full variable domain, rest sourced from reference TRBV28 and TRBJ2-7, is DVKVTQSSRYLVKRTGEKVFLECVQDMDHENMFWYRQDPGLGLRLIYFSYDVKMKEKGDIPEGYSVSREKKERFSLILESASTNQTSMYLCASNRAGSYEQYFGPGTRLTVT.

The gene calls are TRBV19 and TRBJ1-1, with a tentative D call TRBD1 (5 bases). The CDR3 is 18 residues long. V was trimmed by 0 bases and J by 6 bases, leaving 23 bases between them. The germline gives CDR1 LNHDA, CDR2 SQIVND (reference sequence). Here the CDR3 reads CASSIDWEIDRMGPEAFF. In DNA form, the CDR3 reads TGTGCCAGTAGTATAGACTGGGAGATCGACAGAATGGGGCCTGAAGCTTTCTTT.

The V and J genes are TRBV5-4 and TRBJ2-7; 11 positions match TRBD1. CDR3 length equals 14 residues. Trimming cost V 4 bases and J 7 bases; bases outside gene matches: 7. CDR1 is SGHNT, CDR2 YYREEE, per germline (reference sequence). In DNA form, the CDR3 reads TGTGCCAGCAGCACCCGGGACAGGGGGGGGGAGCAGTACTTC. The encoded protein is CASSTRDRGGEQYF. The full variable domain, in which reference TRBV5-4 and TRBJ2-7 provide the parts outside the CDR3, is ETGVTQSPTHLIKTRGQQVTLRCSSQSGHNTVSWYQQALGQGPQFIFQYYREEENGRGNFPPRFSGLQFPNYSSELNVNALELDDSALYLCASSTRDRGGEQYFGPGTRLTVT.

The V and J genes are TRBV27 and TRBJ2-7, with D uncertain. From germline, CDR1 is MNHEY and CDR2 SMNVEV (reference sequence). V was shortened by 4 bases and J by 3 bases, with 10 bases between the two germline ends. This CDR3 spans 13 amino acids. CDR3 bases: TGTGCCAGCAGTTCCAACCTGGGCTACGAGCAGTACTTC. Protein sequence: CASSSNLGYEQYF.

V is TRBV10-2 and J is TRBJ1-3; D gene uncertain. Trimming took 4 bases from V and 0 from J, leaving 7 bases between them. The CDR3 contains 14 residues. Germline CDR1 reads WSHSY; CDR2 reads SAAADI. CDR3 loop: CASSALGSGNTIYF. In DNA form, the CDR3 reads TGCGCCAGCAGTGCCTTAGGCTCTGGAAACACCATATATTTT.

V gene TRBV27 combines with J gene TRBJ2-1, with TRBD1 identical over 8 bases. The CDR3 runs 14 residues. V was pared by 1 base and J by 7 bases, with 3 bases of the junction left unmatched. CDR1 MNHEY and CDR2 SMNVEV come from the germline V gene (reference sequence). The CDR3 DNA reads as TGTGCCAGCAGTTTATGGCAGGGGGCTAATGAGCAGTTCTTC. This sequence encodes CASSLWQGANEQFF.

The chain uses TRBV7-2 and TRBJ2-6, with D maybe TRBD2 (6 bases). The germline gives CDR1 SGHTA, CDR2 FQGNSA. V dropped 3 bases and J dropped 0 bases, with 6 bases sitting between them. The CDR3 spans 15 residues. The CDR3 DNA is TGTGCCAGCAGCTTGGGAGGCTCTGGGGCCAACGTCCTGACTTTC. This sequence encodes CASSLGGSGANVLTF.

The CDR3 DNA reads as TGTGCCAGCAGCGGCTTCCGGGGGGCAGACACAGATACGCAGTATTTT. Translated, it gives CASSGFRGADTDTQYF. V usage is TRBV9 and J usage is TRBJ2-3; weak D call: TRBD2 (7 bases). The CDR3 totals 16 residues. Per germline, CDR1 SGDLS and CDR2 YYNGEE. V lost 3 bases and J 2 bases, leaving 16 bases between the germline ends.

The gene calls are TRBV28 and TRBJ2-7; TRBD2 matches at 9 bases. The germline V gene encodes CDR1 MDHEN and CDR2 SYDVKM. The junction had 11 bases not matched to a gene; V was cut back by 6 bases and J by 2 bases. The CDR3 runs to 16 residues. DNA for the CDR3: TGTGCCAGCAGCGGGACTAGCAGTCCGACTACCTACGAGCAGTACTTC. It specifies CASSGTSSPTTYEQYF.

This clone was counted a single time. The rearrangement uses TRBV20-1 and TRBJ2-1; D gene ambiguous. Looked up from germline, CDR1 is DFQATT and CDR2 is SNEGSKA (reference sequence). Trimming took off 6 bases at V and 9 bases at J, with 12 bases between the two ends. The CDR3 loop spans 11 amino acids. The CDR3 DNA reads as TGCAGTGCGCCTTGGGCGGCTGAGCAGTTCTTC. It codes for CSAPWAAEQFF.

The rearrangement joins TRBV18 to TRBJ2-7; 14 bases agree with TRBD2. V lost 4 bases, J lost 3 bases, and 5 bases stayed unmatched. The CDR3 runs 16 residues. Germline CDR1 is KGHSH and CDR2 is LQKENI. CDR3 region: CASSLRTSGRYYEQYF. DNA of the CDR3: TGTGCCAGCTCACTTAGGACTAGCGGGAGGTACTACGAGCAGTACTTC.

The chain is built from TRBV19 and TRBJ2-5; D remains unclear. Trimming stripped 1 base from V and 5 bases from J, with 11 bases between. The CDR3 is made up of 14 amino acids. Germline V gives CDR1 LNHDA, CDR2 SQIVND (reference sequence). The CDR3 nucleotides are TGTGCCAGTAGTATAGTGGGTGTCGGGGAGACCCAGTACTTC. It translates to CASSIVGVGETQYF.

With respect to this clone: This sample also contains other DNA sequences that code for the same CDR3. The chain recombines TRBV9 with TRBJ2-6; no firm D call. Germline V lookup: CDR1 SGDLS, CDR2 YYNGEE. Trimming shortened V by 0 bases and J by 0 bases, and 4 bases separated the two germline ends. This CDR3 is built from 15 residues. This CDR3 reads CASSVDSSGANVLTF. CDR3 nucleotides: TGTGCCAGCAGCGTAGACAGCTCTGGGGCCAACGTCCTGACTTTC.

This chain joins TRBV13 and TRBJ2-7, with 8 bases fitting TRBD1. The V gene end was trimmed by 5 bases and the J gene end by 2 bases; junction bases not matched to a gene: 8. Germline CDR1 and CDR2: PRHDT and FYEKMQ (reference sequence). The CDR3 consists of 15 residues. The CDR3 spells CASSADRASTYEQYF. Here the CDR3 DNA reads TGTGCCAGCAGCGCGGACAGGGCTTCCACCTACGAGCAGTACTTC.

The chain recombines TRBV4-1 with TRBJ2-1, with 9 bases that match TRBD2. Germline V gene data show CDR1 as MGHRA and CDR2 as YSYEKL. The CDR3 is 18 amino acids. Trimming took 0 bases from V and 0 from J; bases not matched to a gene: 6. The CDR3 loop reads CASSQEGSGGSSYNEQFF. DNA for the CDR3: TGCGCCAGCAGCCAAGAGGGTAGCGGGGGCAGCTCCTACAATGAGCAGTTCTTC.

V usage is TRBV6-1 and J usage is TRBJ2-1, with D hard to call. V dropped 6 bases and J dropped 4 bases, with 7 bases sitting between them. The CDR3 is made up of 12 amino acids. Germline V gene lookup returns CDR1 MNHNS and CDR2 SASEGT. The DNA for the CDR3 is TGTGCCAGCAGCCTTAATTACAATGAGCAGTTCTTC. It translates to CASSLNYNEQFF.

The chain carries TRBV7-8 and TRBJ2-1, with a possible D match to TRBD2 (5 bases). The CDR3 is 14 residues long. V was trimmed by 1 base and J by 7 bases, leaving 11 bases between them. The V gene's germline CDR1 is SGHVS and CDR2 FQNEAQ. CDR3: CASSLDERVNEQFF. The CDR3, as DNA: TGTGCCAGCAGCTTAGATGAGAGGGTGAATGAGCAGTTCTTC. The complete variable domain, with remaining parts taken from reference TRBV7-8 and TRBJ2-1, reads GAGVSQSPRYKVAKRGQDVALRCDPISGHVSLFWYQQALGQGPEFLTYFQNEAQLDKSGLPSDRFFAERPEGSVSTLKIQRTQQEDSAVYLCASSLDERVNEQFFGPGTRLTVL.